Detailed here is one T cell receptor beta chain. Its antigen is unknown. Punch biopsies of lesional scalp, plus peripheral blood, were taken from alopecia areata patients. Extracted from the samples, RNA was reverse transcribed into cDNA to serve as the sequencing template. TCRdb's table, derived via immunoSEQ multiplex PCR, lists solely in-frame clones and lacks some. The sample lists about 11,000 clones; under 65% were seen once. This entry comes from a study of CD8+ T cells in alopecia areata. Across the study: It was oral tofacitinib, at 5 to 10 mg twice daily, that treated patients received.

The study, taken as a whole, reports: The study also sequences resident alphabeta T cells of normal skin in scalp samples.

From germline, CDR1 is SGHRS and CDR2 YFSETQ. V gave up 4 bases and J gave up 3 bases, with 13 bases separating them. The CDR3 has 14 amino acids. The sequencing input was skin. This rearrangement joins TRBV5-1 to TRBJ2-5; D remains ambiguous. The receptor's source is a human donor with alopecia areata. This CDR3 is CASSPASWKETQYF. CDR3 in DNA: TGCGCCAGCAGCCCCGCATCCTGGAAAGAGACCCAGTACTTC. Filled out from reference TRBV5-1 and TRBJ2-5, the complete variable domain reads KAGVTQTPRYLIKTRGQQVTLSCSPISGHRSVSWYQQTPGQGLQFLFEYFSETQRNKGNFPGRFSGRQFSNSRSEMNVSTLELGDSALYLCASSPASWKETQYFGPGTRLLVL.